The 21 T cell receptor beta chains in this list originate from one sample, sequenced in a study of CD8+CD57+ T cells in acquired aplastic anemia. For sequencing, patients were chosen who had shown expansion of CD8+CD57+ cells by flow cytometry. Researchers used genomic DNA as the template to profile TCR beta VDJ and CDR3. One entry per CDR3 protein, called by TCRdb with MiXCR from the reads. The profile shows about 160,000 distinct CDR3 sequences, 40% to 60% of them singletons. The sequencing sample was made of sorted CD4+, CD8+, or CD8+CD57+ T cells (not recorded which) from PBMCs. These receptors came from a human donor with aplastic anemia.

This clonotype was seen repeatedly, ten times or more. This chain links TRBV12-3 or TRBV12-4 with TRBJ2-3, with 8 bases identical to TRBD1. The CDR3 length is 15 residues. With 5 bases clipped from V and 5 bases from J, the junction kept 9 bases outside the gene matches. CDR3 sequence (DNA): TGTGCCAGCAGTCAAGGACAGGGCACCTTAGATACGCAGTATTTT. This codes for CASSQGQGTLDTQYF.

The chain uses TRBV12-3 or TRBV12-4 and TRBJ2-1, with 11 bases lining up with TRBD2. The CDR3 runs to 15 residues. V shed 4 bases and J 7 bases; nucleotides not matched to a gene: 6. The CDR3 here is CASSSQLAGVNEQFF. Here the CDR3 DNA reads TGTGCCAGCAGTTCACAACTAGCGGGAGTAAATGAGCAGTTCTTC.

This chain uses TRBV24-1 with TRBJ2-7; 12 bases fit TRBD2. V shed 11 bases and J 5 bases; nucleotides not matched to a gene: 6. Germline-derived CDR1 and CDR2 are KGHDR and SFDVKD. This CDR3 contains 13 residues. The CDR3 region is CARGLAGLDEQYF. The CDR3, as DNA: TGTGCCAGAGGACTAGCGGGACTCGACGAGCAGTACTTC.

In this sample, this clonotype turned up a few times. This chain links TRBV7-3 with TRBJ2-1; 9 nucleotides match TRBD2. The J segment lost 3 bases and the V segment lost 6 bases, leaving 6 bases of the junction unmatched. Germline loops: CDR1 SGHTA, CDR2 FQGTGA. This CDR3 is built from 15 residues. In DNA form, the CDR3 reads TGTGCCAGCAGGCCTGCAGCGGGGGGCTACAATGAGCAGTTCTTC. Amino acids: CASRPAAGGYNEQFF.

Details on this clonotype: A read error may account for a junction end that differs from germline. This chain uses TRBV6-1 with TRBJ2-2; tentatively, D is TRBD1 or TRBD2 (5 bases each). Germline assignment: CDR1 MNHNS and CDR2 SASEGT. The CDR3 length is 15 residues. The CDR3 protein is CAGRVGPRRAGELFF. The CDR3 nucleotides read TGTGCCGGCAGGGTGGGACCCAGAAGGGCCGGGGAGCTGTTTTTT.

This clonotype appeared a single time. The V gene is TRBV5-4, the J gene TRBJ2-1; D might be TRBD2 (6 bases). Germline V gene sequence: CDR1 SGHNT, CDR2 YYREEE (reference sequence). The CDR3 totals 16 residues. The V gene lost 5 bases and the J gene lost 4 bases, with 19 bases spanning the gap. CDR3 coding DNA: TGTGCCAGCAGTTCAAAGGTGGCGGGACCATACAATGAGCAGTTCTTC. Protein: CASSSKVAGPYNEQFF.

The chain links TRBV9 to TRBJ2-7, with D possibly matching TRBD2 (5 bases). Germline lookup yields CDR1 SGDLS and CDR2 YYNGEE. Trimming removed 0 bases at V and 5 bases at J, with 12 bases between. The CDR3 covers 14 residues. The DNA for the CDR3 is TGTGCCAGCAGCGTAGACCGGGGTGCCAACGAGCAGTACTTC. Encoded protein: CASSVDRGANEQYF.

This chain uses TRBV19 with TRBJ2-7; 7 bases match TRBD1. The DNA matches TRBJ2-1 better at its end, which makes the J call doubtful. The V gene's germline CDR1 is LNHDA and CDR2 SQIVND (reference sequence). This CDR3 has 12 residues. CDR3 coding DNA: TGTGCCAGTACTCACAGGGGTAATGAGCAGTTCTTC. It yields the protein CASTHRGNEQFF.

The table lists this clonotype with a few counts. This sequence joins TRBV24-1 and TRBJ2-3, with TRBD2 as a possible D gene (6 bases). The CDR3 runs to 13 residues. Trimming stripped 3 bases from V and 3 bases from J, with 6 bases between. Germline CDR1 and CDR2: KGHDR and SFDVKD. The CDR3 protein is CATSDGGTDTQYF. In DNA, the CDR3 is TGTGCCACCAGTGATGGAGGGACAGATACGCAGTATTTT.

This clonotype was counted many times. The chain employs TRBV4-1 and TRBJ2-1, with TRBD2 matching over 7 bases. The CDR3 covers 15 residues. Germline-derived CDR1 and CDR2 are MGHRA and YSYEKL. V gave up 4 bases and J gave up 6 bases; unmatched junction bases: 9. In DNA form, the CDR3 reads TGCGCCAGCAGCCCCGAGCTAGCGGTAGCCAATGAGCAGTTCTTC. This translates into CASSPELAVANEQFF.

The CDR3 sequence is CASSLASGADTQYF. In DNA form, the CDR3 reads TGTGCCAGCAGCTTAGCGTCGGGAGCAGATACGCAGTATTTT. The chain employs TRBV7-2 and TRBJ2-3; possibly TRBD2 for D (6 bases). The germline gives CDR1 SGHTA, CDR2 FQGNSA. Trimming pared 0 bases from V and 4 bases from J, leaving 8 bases between. The CDR3 loop spans 14 amino acids.

A remark on this clonotype: One base away lies a much larger clone, so this may be a sequencing read error. Because the CDR3 is missing its conserved closing phenylalanine or tryptophan, this is likely a read error. The chain is built from TRBV7-9 and TRBJ2-7; 10 bases align to TRBD1. The CDR3 totals 15 residues. From germline, CDR1 is SEHNR and CDR2 FQNEAQ (reference sequence). Germline trimming cut 2 bases from V and 7 bases from J; bases unmatched to any gene: 8. The CDR3 nucleotides are TGTGCCAGCAGCTTATGGCGACAGGGGGCGAGGGAGCAGTACTAC. This codes for CASSLWRQGAREQYY.

In its sample, this clonotype was seen many times. This chain links TRBV11-3 with TRBJ2-7; perhaps D is TRBD1 or TRBD2 (5 bases each). The CDR3 is made up of 15 amino acids. Germline V gene lookup returns CDR1 SGHNT and CDR2 YENEEA. The germline V and J ends were trimmed by 7 bases and 1 base, with 17 bases remaining between them. The CDR3 sequence: CASKNRDATSYEQYF. The CDR3 DNA reads TGTGCCAGCAAGAACCGGGACGCGACGTCCTACGAGCAGTACTTC.

This clonotype has only a few counts. DNA for the CDR3: TGTGCCAGCAGTTTATCCACAGGGACAAGTGAAAAACTGTTTTTT. The encoded protein is CASSLSTGTSEKLFF. The chain carries TRBV27 and TRBJ1-4; D might be TRBD1 (6 bases). Trimming stripped 0 bases from V and 7 bases from J, with 12 bases between. The germline gives CDR1 MNHEY, CDR2 SMNVEV (reference sequence). This CDR3 contains 15 residues.

CDR3 coding DNA: TGTGCCAGCAGGGGGACAGGGGGCTCCGAGCAGTACTTC. Protein product: CASRGTGGSEQYF. V and J are TRBV2 and TRBJ2-7; TRBD1 matches at 12 bases. The CDR3 extends over 13 amino acids. Germline assignment: CDR1 SNHLY and CDR2 FYNNEI. Unmatched junction bases numbered 3, after V lost 6 bases and J lost 6 bases.

The V gene is TRBV25-1, the J gene TRBJ2-1, with TRBD2 as a possible D gene (6 bases). V was pared by 6 bases and J by 14 bases, with 23 bases between. Per the germline V gene, CDR1 is MGHDK and CDR2 is SYGVNS. The CDR3 totals 14 residues. The DNA for the CDR3 is TGTGCCAGCAGCCCGACTAGTAGTGTTAATTGGGAGTTCTTC. Protein product: CASSPTSSVNWEFF.

This clonotype was seen repeatedly, ten times or more. The chain couples TRBV9 to TRBJ2-2; 10 positions agree with TRBD1. Per germline, CDR1 SGDLS and CDR2 YYNGEE. The CDR3 is made up of 15 amino acids. V lost 0 bases and J lost 6; bases outside the gene matches: 2. CDR3 nucleotides: TGTGCCAGCAGCGTAGCGGGACAGGGGTCCGGGGAGCTGTTTTTT. Residues: CASSVAGQGSGELFF.

In this sample, this clonotype turned up many times. The CDR3 region has the DNA TGTGCCAGCAGCGTTGACACGGGACAGTTCAACTATGGCTACACCTTC. Its protein product is CASSVDTGQFNYGYTF. V is TRBV9 and J is TRBJ1-2; 7 bases line up with TRBD1. Germline lookup yields CDR1 SGDLS and CDR2 YYNGEE. The CDR3 runs to 16 residues. V gave up 2 bases and J gave up 2 bases; unmatched junction bases: 9.

The chain has TRBV24-1 and TRBJ2-7; D is uncertain. With 0 bases removed from V and 5 bases from J, the gap between germline ends came to 7 bases. The CDR3 is made up of 13 amino acids. Per germline, CDR1 KGHDR and CDR2 SFDVKD. In DNA form, the CDR3 reads TGTGCCACCAGTGATTTGGGCCGGGACGAGCAGTACTTC. Translation gives CATSDLGRDEQYF.

This clonotype came up many times. The J gene is TRBJ2-3, the V gene TRBV12-3 or TRBV12-4; TRBD2 agrees at 7 bases. The junction had 17 bases not matched to a gene; V was cut back by 10 bases and J by 4 bases. The CDR3 has 16 residues. CDR3 residues: CATTAEAGRGADTQYF. DNA for the CDR3: TGTGCCACCACTGCCGAAGCGGGGAGGGGAGCAGATACGCAGTATTTT.

This clonotype came up many times. The chain joins TRBV12-3 or TRBV12-4 to TRBJ2-7, with D perhaps TRBD1 or TRBD2 (5 bases each). The CDR3 covers 15 residues. With 5 bases removed from V and 5 bases from J, the gap between germline ends came to 19 bases. CDR3 residues: CASSLPTGAKDEQYF. CDR3 DNA: TGTGCCAGCAGTCTCCCAACCGGGGCCAAGGACGAGCAGTACTTC.